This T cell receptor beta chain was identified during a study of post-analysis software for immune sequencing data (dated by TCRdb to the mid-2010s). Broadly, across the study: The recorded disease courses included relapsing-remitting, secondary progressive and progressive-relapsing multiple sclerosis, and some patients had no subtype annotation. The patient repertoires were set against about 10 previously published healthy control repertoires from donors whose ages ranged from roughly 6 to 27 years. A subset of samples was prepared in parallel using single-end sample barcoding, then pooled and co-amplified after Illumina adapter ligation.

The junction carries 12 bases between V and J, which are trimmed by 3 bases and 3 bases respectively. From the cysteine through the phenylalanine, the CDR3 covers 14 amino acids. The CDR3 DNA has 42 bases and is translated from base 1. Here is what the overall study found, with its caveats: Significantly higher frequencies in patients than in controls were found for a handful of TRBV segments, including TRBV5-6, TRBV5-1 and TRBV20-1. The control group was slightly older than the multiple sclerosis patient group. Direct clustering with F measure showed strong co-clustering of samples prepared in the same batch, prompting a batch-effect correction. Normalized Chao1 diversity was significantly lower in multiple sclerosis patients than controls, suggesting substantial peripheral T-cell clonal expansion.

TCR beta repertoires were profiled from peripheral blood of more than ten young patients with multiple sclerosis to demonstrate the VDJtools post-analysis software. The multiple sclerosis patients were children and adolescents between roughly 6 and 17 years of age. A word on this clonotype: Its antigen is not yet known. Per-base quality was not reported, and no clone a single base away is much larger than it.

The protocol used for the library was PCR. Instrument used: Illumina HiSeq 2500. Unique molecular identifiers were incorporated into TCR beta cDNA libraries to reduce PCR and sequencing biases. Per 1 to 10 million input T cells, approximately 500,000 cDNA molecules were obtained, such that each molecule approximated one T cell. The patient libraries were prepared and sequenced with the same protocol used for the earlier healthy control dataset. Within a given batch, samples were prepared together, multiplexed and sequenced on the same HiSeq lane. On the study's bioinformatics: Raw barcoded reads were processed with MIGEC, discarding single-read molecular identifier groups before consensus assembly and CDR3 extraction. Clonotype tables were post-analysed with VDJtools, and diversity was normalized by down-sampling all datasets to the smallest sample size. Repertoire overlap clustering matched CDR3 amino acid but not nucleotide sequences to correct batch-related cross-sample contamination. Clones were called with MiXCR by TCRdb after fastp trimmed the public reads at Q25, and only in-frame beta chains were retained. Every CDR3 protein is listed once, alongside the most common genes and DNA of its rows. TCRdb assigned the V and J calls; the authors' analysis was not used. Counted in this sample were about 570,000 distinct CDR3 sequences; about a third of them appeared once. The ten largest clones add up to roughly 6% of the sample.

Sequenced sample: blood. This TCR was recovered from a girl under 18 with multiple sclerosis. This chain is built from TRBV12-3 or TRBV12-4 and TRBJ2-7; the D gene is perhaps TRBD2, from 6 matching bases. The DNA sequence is TGTGCCAGCAGTTTGGTCGCTAGCGTCTACGAGCAGTACTTC. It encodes CASSLVASVYEQYF.